The text below deals with one T cell receptor (beta chain). Its antigen is unknown. Mismatch with germline at one junction end may stem from a read error. The table came from immunoSEQ multiplex PCR; TCRdb's copy has only in-frame clones and leaves some out. The sample includes 2 million to 2.5 million clones, approximately 96% of them seen just once. These data come from a study of shared clonotypes between healthy human individuals. Whole-study findings and limits: Clonotype sharing across several donors was observed for 4.5% to 6.5% of naive CD4 clonotypes.

The material sequenced was naive CD4+ T cells sorted from blood. Subset described: CD45RA+ positively selected. The sequence derives from a man between 18 and 29 years old in good health.

The DNA for the CDR3 is TGTGCCTGCCACCTCGCCGCAGTGCACTTC. Translating it yields CACHLAAVHF. V and J are TRBV30 and TRBJ1-2; D unresolved. CDR3 size: 10 residues. Germline V gives CDR1 GTSNPN, CDR2 SVGIG (reference sequence).